These T cell receptor beta chains were read from a single sample in a study of blood T cell repertoires in COVID-19. Sequencing was performed with immunoSEQ multiplex PCR; in TCRdb, only in-frame clones are kept and a portion is missing. Of 100,000 to 120,000 clones in the sample, 81% were seen once. The sample taken for sequencing was peripheral blood. The receptor source for this set is an elderly man with acute or convalescent COVID-19. Both conserved end residues are trimmed from each CDR3. The D gene is left open where the match is weak. Part of the rows lack a size; the others show once, few, many or a class for expanded clones.

clone size | J gene | D gene | V gene | CDR3 protein
- | TRBJ1-6 | TRBD1 | TRBV11-2 | ASSSRQGEGSPLH
- | TRBJ2-3 | TRBD2 | TRBV28 | ASSFGGGRADTQY
- | TRBJ2-3 | TRBD1 | TRBV24-1 | ATSVRGLGDTQY
- | TRBJ2-1 | - | TRBV4-3 | ASSQAGGGFDEQF
- | TRBJ2-3 | TRBD2 | TRBV5-1 | ASSRGREGTDTQY
many | TRBJ1-2 | TRBD1 | TRBV6-5 | ASRETGNVRYGYT
- | TRBJ1-1 | - | TRBV5-1 | ASSPQTSSTEAF
- | TRBJ2-7 | TRBD2 | TRBV6-5 | ASRSSGRGYEQY
- | TRBJ2-1 | TRBD2 | TRBV11-2 | ASSLRTSELTSSYNEQF
- | TRBJ2-1 | TRBD2 | TRBV6-5 | ASSALAGLGNEQF
- | TRBJ2-1 | TRBD1 | TRBV11-3 | ASSQKPGTGSDEQF
- | TRBJ1-6 | - | TRBV4-1 | ASSQEVTPDSPLH
- | TRBJ2-4 | - | TRBV6-6 | ASSYKGQGAAGLL
- | TRBJ1-1 | - | TRBV5-6 | ASSLNRNTEAF
few | TRBJ2-3 | TRBD2 | TRBV11-1 | ASSVLAGGTDTQY
- | TRBJ1-5 | - | TRBV5-1 | ASSLGQTDQPQH
- | TRBJ1-2 | - | TRBV2 | ASSETREDYGYT
- | TRBJ1-6 | TRBD1 | TRBV28 | ASREKQGNSPLH
- | TRBJ2-5 | - | TRBV6-6 | ASSYQAQETQY
- | TRBJ2-1 | TRBD2 | TRBV5-1 | ASSSGLAGGPGAFNEQF